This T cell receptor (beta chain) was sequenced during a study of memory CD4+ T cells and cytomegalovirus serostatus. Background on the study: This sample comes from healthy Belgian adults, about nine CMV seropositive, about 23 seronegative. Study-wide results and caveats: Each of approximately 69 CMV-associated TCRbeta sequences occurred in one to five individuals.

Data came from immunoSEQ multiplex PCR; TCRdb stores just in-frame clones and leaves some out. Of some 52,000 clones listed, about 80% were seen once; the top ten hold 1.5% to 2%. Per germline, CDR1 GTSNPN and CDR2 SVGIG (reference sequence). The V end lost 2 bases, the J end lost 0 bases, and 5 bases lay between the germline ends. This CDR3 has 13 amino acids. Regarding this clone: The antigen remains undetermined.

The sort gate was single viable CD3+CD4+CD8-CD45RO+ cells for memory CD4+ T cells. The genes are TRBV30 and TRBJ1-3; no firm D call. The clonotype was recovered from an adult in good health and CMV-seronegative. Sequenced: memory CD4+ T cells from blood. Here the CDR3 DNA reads TGTGCCTGGAGTTCTCTCTCTGGAAACACCATATATTTT. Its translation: CAWSSLSGNTIYF.